These 20 T cell receptor beta chains share one sample of origin, sequenced in a study of cytomegalovirus exposure and HLA in healthy donors. PCR used 60 Vbeta primers and 13 Jbeta primers. Generated by immunoSEQ multiplex PCR, the TCRdb table keeps only in-frame clones and is missing some. The data show some 170,000 clones, under 85% seen once. Sequenced input: PBMCs. These receptors were obtained from a male donor in good health and CMV-seronegative.

J is TRBJ1-2 and V is TRBV29-1, with 9 bases fitting TRBD1. The germline gives CDR1 SQVTM, CDR2 ANQGSEA. V lost 6 bases, J lost 4 bases, and 6 bases stayed unmatched. This CDR3 is built from 13 residues. The CDR3 DNA is TGCAGCGTCACGACAGGGGGGAGCTATGGCTACACCTTC. This encodes CSVTTGGSYGYTF.

The count of this clone is one. The J gene is TRBJ2-2, the V gene TRBV7-9; 7 positions match TRBD1. The CDR3 has 14 amino acids. Germline V CDR1 and CDR2: SEHNR, FQNEAQ (reference sequence). The J segment lost 4 bases and the V segment lost 6 bases, leaving 5 bases of the junction unmatched. CDR3 nucleotide sequence: TGTGCCAGCAGACCCGGGACAGCCACCGGGGAGCTGTTTTTT. Protein: CASRPGTATGELFF. Drawing the rest from reference TRBV7-9 and TRBJ2-2, the complete variable domain is DTGVSQNPRHKITKRGQNVTFRCDPISEHNRLYWYRQTLGQGPEFLTYFQNEAQLEKSRLLSDRFSAERPKGSFSTLEIQRTEQGDSAMYLCASRPGTATGELFFGEGSRLTVL.

This clone was seen more than once but under ten times. The chain links TRBV15 to TRBJ1-5; 8 bases are shared with TRBD1. V trimming: 5 bases; J trimming: 1 base; junction bases outside the gene matches: 4. The CDR3 runs to 15 residues. Germline V gene data show CDR1 as LNHNV and CDR2 as YYDKDF (reference sequence). The CDR3 reads CATSPGQGSNQPQHF. CDR3 DNA sequence: TGTGCCACCAGCCCAGGACAGGGCAGCAATCAGCCCCAGCATTTT.

The chain recombines TRBV6-1 with TRBJ1-1; D gene unclear. CDR3 length: 12 amino acids. Germline-derived CDR1 and CDR2 are MNHNS and SASEGT. Between the trimmed V and J ends, which lost 11 bases and 0 bases, there was a span of 10 bases. The CDR3 reads CAGGRLNTEAFF. CDR3 DNA: TGTGCCGGAGGACGGTTGAACACTGAAGCTTTCTTT.

The chain links TRBV18 to TRBJ2-3; the match to TRBD2 covers 14 bases. This CDR3 is built from 16 residues. V lost 3 bases to trimming and J lost 7 bases; unmatched junction nucleotides: 6. CDR1 is KGHSH, CDR2 LQKENI, per germline. The CDR3 protein is CASSPQTSGRAHTQYF. Here the CDR3 DNA reads TGTGCCAGCTCACCGCAGACTAGCGGGAGGGCCCATACGCAGTATTTT.

The chain recombines TRBV4-1 with TRBJ1-1; D not certain. Germline loops: CDR1 MGHRA, CDR2 YSYEKL. CDR3 length equals 15 residues. V was pared by 0 bases and J by 1 base, with 9 bases between. This chain's CDR3 is CASSQEPRANTEAFF. CDR3 DNA: TGCGCCAGCAGCCAAGAACCCCGAGCGAACACTGAAGCTTTCTTT.

In this sample, this clone turned up once. The V gene is TRBV10-3, the J gene TRBJ1-2, with D hard to call. The CDR3 is 12 amino acids. Germline V gene lookup returns CDR1 ENHRY and CDR2 SYGVKD. With 3 bases removed from V and 5 bases from J, the gap between germline ends came to 7 bases. The CDR3 is CAISDGEYGYTF. DNA for the CDR3: TGTGCCATCAGTGACGGGGAGTATGGCTACACCTTC.

This clone came up once. The chain carries TRBV28 and TRBJ1-2; tentative D call: TRBD1 (6 bases). The CDR3 sequence is 15 residues long. Germline V CDR1 and CDR2: MDHEN, SYDVKM. Between the trimmed V and J ends, which lost 7 bases and 3 bases, there was a span of 18 bases. For the CDR3, the DNA is TGTGCCAGCACCTTTGGTCAGGGGAGCTACTATGGCTACACCTTC. Encoded protein: CASTFGQGSYYGYTF.

This clone was seen a handful of times. The chain has TRBV19 and TRBJ1-5; no clear D. The germline gives CDR1 LNHDA, CDR2 SQIVND (reference sequence). This CDR3 contains 16 residues. Trimming pared 0 bases from V and 2 bases from J, leaving 11 bases between. The CDR3 reads CASSIEPYGGNQPQHF. For the CDR3, the DNA is TGTGCCAGTAGTATAGAACCCTACGGGGGCAATCAGCCCCAGCATTTT.

J is TRBJ1-3 and V is TRBV30; D is unresolved. The V end was cut by 5 bases, the J end by 7 bases, with 9 bases between. The germline gives CDR1 GTSNPN, CDR2 SVGIG (reference sequence). The length of the CDR3 is 11 residues. DNA of the CDR3: TGTGCCTGGGAGGGAGGTAACACCATATATTTT. It translates to CAWEGGNTIYF.

This rearrangement joins TRBV29-1 to TRBJ1-5, with a weak D call TRBD1 (5 bases). Trimming took 7 bases from V and 2 from J, leaving 9 bases between them. Germline V gives CDR1 SQVTM, CDR2 ANQGSEA. The CDR3 totals 12 residues. CDR3 nucleotides: TGCAGCGAGAAGACAGGCAATCAGCCCCAGCATTTT. It codes for CSEKTGNQPQHF.

The rearrangement links TRBV4-2 to TRBJ1-5; D gene ambiguous. Germline assignment: CDR1 LGHNA and CDR2 YNFKEQ. Trimming cost V 0 bases and J 7 bases, with 16 bases left between them. The CDR3 covers 16 residues. The CDR3 nucleotides read TGTGCCAGCAGCCAAGAGGCGACTCGCCACCCCCAGCCCCAGCATTTT. It specifies CASSQEATRHPQPQHF.

V usage is TRBV2 and J usage is TRBJ1-1; 7 nucleotides match TRBD1. The V and J ends lost 6 bases and 5 bases, in that order; junction bases with no gene match: 15. This CDR3 is built from 16 residues. Germline CDR1 is SNHLY and CDR2 is FYNNEI. The CDR3 region is CASSLSPRDSMTEAFF. CDR3 DNA sequence: TGTGCCAGCAGCCTCTCCCCTCGGGACAGCATGACTGAAGCTTTCTTT.

V gene TRBV27 combines with J gene TRBJ2-3; D remains ambiguous. The CDR3 has 15 amino acids. The ends were cut back, 0 bases at V and 2 bases at J, with 9 bases in the middle. CDR1 and CDR2 from the germline V gene are MNHEY and SMNVEV (reference sequence). The CDR3 loop is CASSLSRYPTDTQYF. Written as DNA, the CDR3 is TGTGCCAGCAGTTTATCGCGGTATCCCACAGATACGCAGTATTTT.

The chain is built from TRBV19 and TRBJ1-6; no clear D gene. Trimming took 1 base from V and 8 from J, leaving 12 bases between them. The CDR3 is made up of 15 amino acids. Germline V gives CDR1 LNHDA, CDR2 SQIVND (reference sequence). The CDR3 here is CASSIVPGVDSPLHF. Here the CDR3 DNA reads TGTGCCAGTAGTATAGTTCCCGGGGTTGATTCACCCCTCCACTTT.

The chain carries TRBV11-1 and TRBJ1-5; maybe TRBD1 (5 bases). The germline gives CDR1 SGHAT, CDR2 FQDESV (reference sequence). Trimming left V 5 bases short and J 2 bases short, with 10 bases between. This CDR3 is built from 14 residues. CDR3 region: CASSQDTRNQPQHF. The CDR3 DNA reads as TGTGCCAGCAGCCAGGACACCCGCAATCAGCCCCAGCATTTT.

The V gene is TRBV4-1, the J gene TRBJ2-3, with D maybe TRBD1 (6 bases). The CDR3 runs 13 residues. In germline, CDR1 is MGHRA, CDR2 YSYEKL. V shed 2 bases and J shed 3 bases, with 6 bases lying between them. DNA for the CDR3: TGCGCCAGCAGCCAACAGGGGACAGATACGCAGTATTTT. It yields the protein CASSQQGTDTQYF.

This sequence joins TRBV4-3 and TRBJ2-1; TRBD2 is a possible D gene (5 bases). V dropped 0 bases and J dropped 0 bases, with 9 bases sitting between them. The CDR3 totals 16 residues. The germline V gene has CDR1 LGHNA and CDR2 YSLEER. CDR3 DNA sequence: TGCGCCAGCAGCCAAGACAGCGGCTCCTCCTACAATGAGCAGTTCTTC. Protein sequence: CASSQDSGSSYNEQFF.

This rearrangement joins TRBV16 to TRBJ1-1; 10 bases agree with TRBD1. Looked up from germline, CDR1 is KGHSY and CDR2 is FQNENV. CDR3 length: 14 amino acids. V shed 3 bases, J shed 6 bases, and the junction held 4 bases outside the gene matches. The CDR3 loop is CASSQLGQGAEAFF. CDR3 bases: TGTGCCAGCAGCCAGTTAGGACAGGGGGCTGAAGCTTTCTTT.

A word on this clone: Its ends do not fully match the called genes, so a read error is possible. This chain connects TRBV7-9 to TRBJ2-7; 11 bases map to TRBD1. Germline V gene data show CDR1 as SEHNR and CDR2 as FQNEAQ (reference sequence). The CDR3 contains 15 residues. In nucleotides, the CDR3 is TGTTCCAGCAGCCTGGGACAGGGGGAAACCTACGAGCAGTACTTC. This translates into CSSSLGQGETYEQYF.